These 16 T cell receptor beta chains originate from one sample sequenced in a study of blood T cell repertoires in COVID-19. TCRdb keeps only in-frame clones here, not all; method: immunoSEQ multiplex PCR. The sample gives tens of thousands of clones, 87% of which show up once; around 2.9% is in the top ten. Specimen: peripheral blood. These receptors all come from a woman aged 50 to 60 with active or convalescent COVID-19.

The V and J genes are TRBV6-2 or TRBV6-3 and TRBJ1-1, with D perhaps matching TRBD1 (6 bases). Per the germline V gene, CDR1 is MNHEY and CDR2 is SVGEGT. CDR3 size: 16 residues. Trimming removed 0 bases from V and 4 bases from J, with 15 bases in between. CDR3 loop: CASSYSSGAGITEAFF. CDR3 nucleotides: TGTGCCAGCAGTTACTCTTCAGGGGCCGGGATCACTGAAGCTTTCTTT.

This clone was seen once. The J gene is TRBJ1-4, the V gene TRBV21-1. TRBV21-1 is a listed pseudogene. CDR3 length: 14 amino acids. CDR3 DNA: TGTGCCAGCAGCGTTTGGGAGGGGGGAGGAAAACTGTTTTTT. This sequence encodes CASSVWEGGGKLFF.

This chain's CDR3 is CASSSPGQGFTEAFF. CDR3 bases: TGTGCCAGCAGCTCCCCGGGACAGGGGTTCACTGAAGCTTTCTTT. The rearrangement uses TRBV5-4 and TRBJ1-1; 10 bases are shared with TRBD1. This CDR3 is built from 15 residues. V lost 3 bases and J lost 4; bases outside the gene matches: 6. In germline, CDR1 is SGHNT, CDR2 YYREEE (reference sequence).

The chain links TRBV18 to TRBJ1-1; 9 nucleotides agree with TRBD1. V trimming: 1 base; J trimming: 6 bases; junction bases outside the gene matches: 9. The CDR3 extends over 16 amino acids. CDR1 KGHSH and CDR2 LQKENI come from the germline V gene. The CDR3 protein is CASSPQVGQGFAEAFF. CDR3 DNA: TGTGCCAGCTCACCACAAGTGGGACAGGGTTTCGCTGAAGCTTTCTTT.

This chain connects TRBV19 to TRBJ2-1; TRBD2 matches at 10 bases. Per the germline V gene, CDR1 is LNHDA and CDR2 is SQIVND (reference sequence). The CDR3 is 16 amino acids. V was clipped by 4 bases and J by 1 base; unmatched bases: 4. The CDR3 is CASSTFSGGSYNEQFF. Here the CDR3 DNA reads TGTGCCAGTAGTACCTTTAGCGGGGGGTCCTACAATGAGCAGTTCTTC.

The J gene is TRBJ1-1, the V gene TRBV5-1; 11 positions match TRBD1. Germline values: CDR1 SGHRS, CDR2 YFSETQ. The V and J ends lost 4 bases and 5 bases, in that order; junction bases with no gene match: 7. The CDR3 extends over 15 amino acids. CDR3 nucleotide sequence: TGCGCCAGCAGCCCACAGGGACAGGGGGTGACTGAAGCTTTCTTT. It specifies CASSPQGQGVTEAFF.

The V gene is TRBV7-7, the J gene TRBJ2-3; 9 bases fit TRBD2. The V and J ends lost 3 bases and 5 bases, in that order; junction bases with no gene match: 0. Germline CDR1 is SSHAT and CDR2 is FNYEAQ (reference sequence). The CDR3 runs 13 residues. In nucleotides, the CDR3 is TGTGCCAGCAGCTTGCGGGGGGGAGATACGCAGTATTTT. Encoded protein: CASSLRGGDTQYF. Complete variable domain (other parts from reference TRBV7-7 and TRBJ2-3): GAGVSQSPRYKVTKRGQDVTLRCDPISSHATLYWYQQALGQGPEFLTYFNYEAQPDKSGLPSDRFSAERPEGSISTLTIQRTEQRDSAMYRCASSLRGGDTQYFGPGTRLTVL.

CDR3 loop: CASSLATGVGEQYF. The CDR3 DNA is TGTGCCAGCAGCTTGGCAACAGGGGTGGGGGAGCAGTACTTC. J is TRBJ2-7 and V is TRBV5-5; 7 positions agree with TRBD1. In germline, CDR1 is SGHKS, CDR2 YYEKEE (reference sequence). The trim removed 0 bases at V and 7 bases at J, leaving 7 bases unmatched. The CDR3 runs 14 residues.

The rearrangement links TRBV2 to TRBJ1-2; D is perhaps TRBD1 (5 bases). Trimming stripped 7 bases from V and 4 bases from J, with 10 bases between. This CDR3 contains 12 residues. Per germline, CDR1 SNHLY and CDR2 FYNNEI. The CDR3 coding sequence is TGTGCCAGCAATCCCAGGGCCTATGGCTACACCTTC. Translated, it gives CASNPRAYGYTF. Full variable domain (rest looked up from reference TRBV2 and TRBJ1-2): EPEVTQTPSHQVTQMGQEVILRCVPISNHLYFYWYRQILGQKVEFLVSFYNNEISEKSEIFDDQFSVERPDGSNFTLKIRSTKLEDSAMYFCASNPRAYGYTFGSGTRLTVV.

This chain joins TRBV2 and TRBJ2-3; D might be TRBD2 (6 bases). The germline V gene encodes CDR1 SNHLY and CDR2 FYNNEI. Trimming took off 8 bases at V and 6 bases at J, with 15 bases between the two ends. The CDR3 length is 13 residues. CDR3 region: CASFGTLGDTQYF. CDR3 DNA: TGTGCCAGCTTTGGGACTTTGGGGGATACGCAGTATTTT.

Here the CDR3 reads CASSSGTAMNTEAFF. DNA of the CDR3: TGTGCCAGCAGTTCCGGGACAGCAATGAACACTGAAGCTTTCTTT. This chain joins TRBV6-2 or TRBV6-3 and TRBJ1-1; TRBD1 aligns across 7 bases. Trimming at V came to 4 bases and at J to 0 bases, leaving 5 bases not matched to a gene. The CDR3 has 15 amino acids. Germline V gene lookup returns CDR1 MNHEY and CDR2 SVGEGT.

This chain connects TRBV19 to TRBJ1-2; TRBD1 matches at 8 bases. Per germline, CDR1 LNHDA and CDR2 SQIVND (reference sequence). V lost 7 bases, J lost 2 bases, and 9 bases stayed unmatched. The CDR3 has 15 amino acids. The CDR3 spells CASKRPGGSNYGYTF. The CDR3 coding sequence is TGTGCCAGTAAACGGCCAGGGGGCTCGAACTATGGCTACACCTTC.

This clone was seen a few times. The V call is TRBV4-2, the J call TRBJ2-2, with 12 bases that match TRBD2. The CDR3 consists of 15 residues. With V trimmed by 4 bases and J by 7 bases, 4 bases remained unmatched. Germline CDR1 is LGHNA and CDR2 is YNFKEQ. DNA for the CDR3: TGTGCCAGCAGCCTTGGACTAGCGGGGCTCGGGGAGCTGTTTTTT. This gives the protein CASSLGLAGLGELFF.

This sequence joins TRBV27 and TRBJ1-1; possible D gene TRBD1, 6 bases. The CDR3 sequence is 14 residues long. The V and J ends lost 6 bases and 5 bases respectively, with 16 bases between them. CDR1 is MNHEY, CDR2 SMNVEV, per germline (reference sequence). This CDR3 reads CASRSTGLGTEAFF. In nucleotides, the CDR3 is TGTGCCAGCAGGTCCACAGGGTTGGGTACTGAAGCTTTCTTT.

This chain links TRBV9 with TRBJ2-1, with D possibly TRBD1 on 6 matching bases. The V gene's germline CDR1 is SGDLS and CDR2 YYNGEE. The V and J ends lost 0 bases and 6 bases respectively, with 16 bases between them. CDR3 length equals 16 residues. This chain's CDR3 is CASSVEGTLHTNEQFF. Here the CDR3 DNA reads TGTGCCAGCAGCGTAGAAGGGACACTACACACCAATGAGCAGTTCTTC.

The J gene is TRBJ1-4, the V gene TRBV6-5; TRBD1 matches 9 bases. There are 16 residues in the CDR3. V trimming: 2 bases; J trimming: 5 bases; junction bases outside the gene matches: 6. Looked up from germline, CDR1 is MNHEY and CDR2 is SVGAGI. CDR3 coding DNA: TGTGCCAGCAGTTACGGGGGACAGGGATTAAATGAAAAACTGTTTTTT. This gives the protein CASSYGGQGLNEKLFF.